The source of this TCR beta chain is a study of a mutant IDH1 vaccine in newly diagnosed glioma. The wider study: Treated patients, averaging 40.4 years, were roughly 60% male and around 40% female. Those enrolled had earlier been treated with radiotherapy, temozolomide, or both, mostly both.

CDR3 length: 17 amino acids. Trimming removed 6 bases from V and 0 bases from J; junction bases left unmatched: 8. Time point indicated: baseline, week 1 (first vaccination visit). Documented treatment: pre-vaccination baseline after standard-of-care therapy. Generated by immunoSEQ multiplex PCR, the TCRdb table keeps only in-frame clones and is missing some. The data show around 100,000 clones, 82% seen once. The chain couples TRBV6-7 to TRBJ1-5; 10 bases map to TRBD1. TRBV6-7 is filed as an ORF, its function uncertain. The sequence derives from a man aged 35 to 55 with glioma. Some clones in this sample may be carry-over from other donors' samples. The sample here was PBMCs, taken from a glioma patient treated with radiotherapy, temozolomide or both. The CDR3 sequence: CASRGTGANFSNQPQHF. Here the CDR3 DNA reads TGTGCCAGCAGGGGGACAGGGGCGAACTTTAGCAATCAGCCCCAGCATTTT.